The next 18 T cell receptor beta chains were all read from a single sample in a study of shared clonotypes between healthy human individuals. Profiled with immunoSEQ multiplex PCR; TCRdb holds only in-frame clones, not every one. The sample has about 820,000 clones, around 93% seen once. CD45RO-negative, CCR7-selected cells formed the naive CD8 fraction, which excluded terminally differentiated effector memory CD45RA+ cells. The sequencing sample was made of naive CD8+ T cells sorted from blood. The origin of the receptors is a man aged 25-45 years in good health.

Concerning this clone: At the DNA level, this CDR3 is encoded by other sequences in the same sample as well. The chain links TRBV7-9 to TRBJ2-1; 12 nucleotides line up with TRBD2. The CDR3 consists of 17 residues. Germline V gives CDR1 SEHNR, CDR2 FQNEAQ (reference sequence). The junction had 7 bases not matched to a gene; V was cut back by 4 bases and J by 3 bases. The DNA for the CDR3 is TGTGCCAGCAGCTCGGGACTAGCGGGCGTGGGCTACAATGAGCAGTTCTTC. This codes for CASSSGLAGVGYNEQFF.

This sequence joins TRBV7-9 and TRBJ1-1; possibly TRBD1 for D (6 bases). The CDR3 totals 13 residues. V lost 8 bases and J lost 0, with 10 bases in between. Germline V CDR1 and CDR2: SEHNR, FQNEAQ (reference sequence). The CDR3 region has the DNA TGTGCCAGCGAGGGGGGGATGAACACTGAAGCTTTCTTT. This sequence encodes CASEGGMNTEAFF.

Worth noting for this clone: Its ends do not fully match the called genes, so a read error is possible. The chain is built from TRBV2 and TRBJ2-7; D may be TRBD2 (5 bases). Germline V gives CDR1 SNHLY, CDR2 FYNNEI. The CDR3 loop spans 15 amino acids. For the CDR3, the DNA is TGTGCCAGCAGGGAAGTTCAGCGGAGCTCCTACGAGCAGTACTTC. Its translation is CASREVQRSSYEQYF.

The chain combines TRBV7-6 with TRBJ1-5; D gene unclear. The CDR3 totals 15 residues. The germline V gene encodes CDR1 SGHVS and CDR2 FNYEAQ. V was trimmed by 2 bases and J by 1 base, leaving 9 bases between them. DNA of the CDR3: TGTGCCAGCAGCTTATCTGACATGAGCAATCAGCCCCAGCATTTT. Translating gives CASSLSDMSNQPQHF.

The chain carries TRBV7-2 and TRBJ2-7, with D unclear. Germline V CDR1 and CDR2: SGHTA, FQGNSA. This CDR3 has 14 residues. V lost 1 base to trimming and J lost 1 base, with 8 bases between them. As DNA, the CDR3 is TGTGCCAGCAGCTTAGTCGGCGGTTCCTACGAGCAGTACTTC. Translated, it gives CASSLVGGSYEQYF. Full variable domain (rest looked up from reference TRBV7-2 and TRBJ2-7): GAGVSQSPSNKVTEKGKDVELRCDPISGHTALYWYRQSLGQGLEFLIYFQGNSAPDKSGLPSDRFSAERTGGSVSTLTIQRTQQEDSAVYLCASSLVGGSYEQYFGPGTRLTVT.

The CDR3 coding sequence is TGCGCCAGCAGCCAAGTCTGGGCATTGAACACTGAAGCTTTCTTT. This encodes CASSQVWALNTEAFF. The V call is TRBV4-1, the J call TRBJ1-1; D is undetermined. V shed 1 base and J shed 0 bases, with 9 bases lying between them. The CDR3 totals 15 residues. The germline V gene encodes CDR1 MGHRA and CDR2 YSYEKL.

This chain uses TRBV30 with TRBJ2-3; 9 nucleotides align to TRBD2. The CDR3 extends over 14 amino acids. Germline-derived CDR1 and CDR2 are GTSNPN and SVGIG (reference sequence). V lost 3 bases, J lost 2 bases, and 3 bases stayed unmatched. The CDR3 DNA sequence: TGTGCCTGGAGCGCGGGAGGGCCCACAGATACGCAGTATTTT. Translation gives CAWSAGGPTDTQYF.

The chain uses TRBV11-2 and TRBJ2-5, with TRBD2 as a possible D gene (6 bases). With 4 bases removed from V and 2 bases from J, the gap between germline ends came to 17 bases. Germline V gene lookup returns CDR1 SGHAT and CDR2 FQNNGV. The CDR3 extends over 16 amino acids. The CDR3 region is CASSSRRGLIQETQYF. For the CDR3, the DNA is TGTGCCAGCAGCTCTCGGCGGGGTTTAATACAAGAGACCCAGTACTTC.

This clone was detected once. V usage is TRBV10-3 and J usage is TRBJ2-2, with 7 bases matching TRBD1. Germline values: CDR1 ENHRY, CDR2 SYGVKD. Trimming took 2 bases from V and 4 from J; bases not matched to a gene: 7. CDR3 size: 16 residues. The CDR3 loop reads CAISEHRGVGTGELFF. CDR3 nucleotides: TGTGCCATCAGTGAGCACAGGGGAGTGGGCACCGGGGAGCTGTTTTTT.

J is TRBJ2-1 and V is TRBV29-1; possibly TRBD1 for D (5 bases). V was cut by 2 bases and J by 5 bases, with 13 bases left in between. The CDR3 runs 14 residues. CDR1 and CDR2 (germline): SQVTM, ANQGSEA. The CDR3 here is CSVEIRGINNEQFF. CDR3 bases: TGCAGCGTTGAAATAAGGGGTATCAACAATGAGCAGTTCTTC.

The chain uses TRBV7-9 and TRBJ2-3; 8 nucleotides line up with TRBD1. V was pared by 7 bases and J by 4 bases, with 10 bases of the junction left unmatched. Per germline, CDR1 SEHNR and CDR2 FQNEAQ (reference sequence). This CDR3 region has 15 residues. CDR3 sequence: CASTSSGGPADTQYF. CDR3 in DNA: TGTGCCAGCACCTCCTCAGGGGGCCCCGCAGATACGCAGTATTTT.

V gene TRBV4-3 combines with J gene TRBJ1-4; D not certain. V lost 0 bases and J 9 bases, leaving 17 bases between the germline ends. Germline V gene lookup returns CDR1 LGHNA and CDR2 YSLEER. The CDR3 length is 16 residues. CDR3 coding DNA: TGCGCCAGCAGCCAAGATGGGCGAGGGTTAGATAAAAAACTGTTTTTT. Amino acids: CASSQDGRGLDKKLFF.

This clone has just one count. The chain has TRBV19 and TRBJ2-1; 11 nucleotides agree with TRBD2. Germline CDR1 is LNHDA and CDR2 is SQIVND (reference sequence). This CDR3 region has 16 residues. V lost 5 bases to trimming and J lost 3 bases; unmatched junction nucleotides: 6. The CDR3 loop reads CASSFSGREDYNEQFF. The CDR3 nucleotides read TGTGCCAGTAGTTTTAGCGGGAGGGAAGACTACAATGAGCAGTTCTTC.

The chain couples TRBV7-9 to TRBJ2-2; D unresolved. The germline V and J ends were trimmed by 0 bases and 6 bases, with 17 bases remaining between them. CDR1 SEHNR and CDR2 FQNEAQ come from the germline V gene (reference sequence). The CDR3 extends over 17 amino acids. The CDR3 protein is CASSLAGVETLSGELFF. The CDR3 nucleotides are TGTGCCAGCAGCTTAGCGGGCGTTGAGACCTTATCCGGGGAGCTGTTTTTT.

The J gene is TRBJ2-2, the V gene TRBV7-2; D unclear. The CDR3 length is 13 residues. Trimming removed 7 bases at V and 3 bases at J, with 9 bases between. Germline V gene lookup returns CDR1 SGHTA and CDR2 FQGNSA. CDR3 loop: CASMGYHTGELFF. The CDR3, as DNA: TGTGCCAGCATGGGCTATCACACCGGGGAGCTGTTTTTT.

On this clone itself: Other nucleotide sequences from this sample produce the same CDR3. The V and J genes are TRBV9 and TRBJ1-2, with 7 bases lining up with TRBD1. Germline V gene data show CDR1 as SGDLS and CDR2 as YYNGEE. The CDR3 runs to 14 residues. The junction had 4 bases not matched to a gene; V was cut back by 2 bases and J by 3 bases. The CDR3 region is CASSVGQGDYGYTF. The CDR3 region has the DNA TGTGCCAGCAGCGTGGGGCAGGGGGACTATGGCTACACCTTC.

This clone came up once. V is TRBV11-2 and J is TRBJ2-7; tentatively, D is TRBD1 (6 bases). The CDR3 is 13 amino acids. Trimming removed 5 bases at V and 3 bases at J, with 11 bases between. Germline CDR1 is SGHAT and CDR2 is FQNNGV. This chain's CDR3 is CASSLTGIYEQYF. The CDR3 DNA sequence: TGTGCCAGCAGCCTTACAGGGATCTACGAGCAGTACTTC.

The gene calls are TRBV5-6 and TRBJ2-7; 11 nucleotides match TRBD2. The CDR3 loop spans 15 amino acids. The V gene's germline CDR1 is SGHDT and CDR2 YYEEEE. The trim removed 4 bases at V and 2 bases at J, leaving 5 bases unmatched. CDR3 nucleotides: TGTGCCAGCAGCGACAGACTAGCGGGGCCCTACGAGCAGTACTTC. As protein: CASSDRLAGPYEQYF.